The present T cell receptor (beta chain) was sequenced within a study of blood T cell repertoires in COVID-19 (dated by TCRdb to about 2020). For context, the study as a whole: Samples covering the acute and convalescent phases of COVID-19 were provided by collaborators in the United States, Italy and Spain. Subjects who had been exposed to COVID-19, were actively infected with it, or had recovered from it provided the deeply sampled blood TCRbeta repertoires that made up the dataset. The prospective study material was composed of cDNA or gDNA derived from T cells, B-cell-depleted T cells, or PBMCs. A de-identified subject ID, COVID-19 status, age in years and sex were almost always included in the sample metadata. The repertoires were released in a freely available public database meant as a resource for research on the immune response to SARS-CoV-2. Where HLA class I and class II types were available, the types were taken from metadata supplied by the sample provider, not from assay-based typing. Samples were obtained from the ongoing ImmuneRACE study (first 160 participants) and from approximately 1,200 subjects provided by 6 global collaborators.

Overall results and qualifications from the work: How much clinical and demographic metadata was included differed by source and by participant, and the metadata was provided uncurated.

The immunoSEQ Assay, a bias-controlled multiplex PCR, was used to amplify TCRbeta CDR3 regions from genomic DNA. Per the authors' processing: Nucleated cell counts per sample were estimated from amplification of reference gene primers within the assay. To quantify the absolute abundance of each unique TCRbeta CDR3 rearrangement, sequence reads were collapsed and filtered. For each sample, productive Simpson clonality was calculated by taking the square root of Simpson's diversity index across productive rearrangements. Sourced from immuneACCESS, this table was stored by TCRdb with only in-frame sequences that have V and J called. A share of the clones is absent; for the studies checked, an unresolved V gene accounts for under half, and the remainder has no known explanation. That table supplies the V and J calls and clone size; D and trimming were determined from the DNA. Across this sample there are hundreds of thousands of clones, with roughly 85% seen only once. The ten largest make up nearly 5% of the sample.

For CDR1 and CDR2, the germline V gene (reference sequence) lists SEHNR and FQNEAQ. Germline trimming amounts to 5 bases on V and 3 bases on J, with 9 as the count of junction bases outside the gene matches. From the cysteine up to the phenylalanine, the CDR3 has a length of 16 residues. The CDR3 DNA has 48 bases and is translated from base 1. In the prospective study, participants were roughly 18 to 90 years old, resided in 20 to 30 geographic areas of the United States, and were enrolled through a virtual design. Cohort assignment in the prospective study relied on participant-reported clinical history from a screening survey and a study questionnaire. A participant counted as exposed if, within 2 weeks of entering the study, that participant had been in contact with someone who had a PCR-confirmed or clinician-diagnosed COVID-19 case. In the prospective study, mobile phlebotomists collected whole blood, serum and a nasopharyngeal or oropharyngeal swab from each participant. Additional blood draws and questionnaires over an approximately two-month period could optionally be provided by prospective study participants. Before DNA extraction, blood samples from the prospective study were shipped at room temperature or frozen.

In regard to this clone: The clone's antigen remains unknown. No quality values exist for individual bases; no much larger clone is one base distant.

The clonotype was recovered from a woman between 45 and 65 years old who had been exposed to COVID-19. The chain uses TRBV7-9 and TRBJ1-3; 8 central nucleotides agree with TRBD1. Sequenced material: PBMCs or T cells enriched from blood (not recorded which). The sequenced DNA is TGTGCCAGCAGCGCCCGGACAGGGTGGGTTGGAAACACCATATATTTT. Its coded protein is CASSARTGWVGNTIYF.